The 4 T cell receptor beta chains below come from one sample, sequenced in a study of human T cells and chemical hapten exposure. Unseparated into fractions, whole blood served as the source from which total RNA was extracted. TCRdb used MiXCR to reprocess the 5' RACE reads, holding one entry per CDR3 protein. The sample records more than 75,000 distinct CDR3 sequences, about a sixth being singletons. Every receptor here comes from a female donor in good health.

This sequence joins TRBV5-1 and TRBJ2-5, with 12 bases lining up with TRBD2. There are 18 residues in the CDR3. CDR1 is SGHRS and CDR2 is YFSETQ in the germline V gene. V dropped 4 bases and J dropped 1; count of bases not matched to a gene: 11. CDR3 residues: CASSIGLAGLPSQETQYF. Written as DNA, the CDR3 is TGCGCCAGCAGCATAGGACTAGCGGGGCTGCCATCCCAAGAGACCCAGTACTTC.

This clonotype was seen a few times. This chain joins TRBV10-3 and TRBJ2-3, with TRBD2 identical over 9 bases. The ends lost 6 bases at V and 3 bases at J; junction bases unmatched: 4. There are 14 residues in the CDR3. Germline CDR1 reads ENHRY; CDR2 reads SYGVKD. The CDR3 spells CAISSGGTTDTQYF. The DNA of the CDR3 is TGTGCCATCAGCAGCGGGGGGACAACAGATACGCAGTATTTT.

In this sample, this clonotype turned up a few times. This rearrangement joins TRBV7-2 to TRBJ1-5; no clear D gene. There are 14 residues in the CDR3. Germline CDR1 and CDR2: SGHTA and FQGNSA. Trimming took 1 base from V and 3 from J, leaving 7 bases between them. The CDR3 here is CASSLEPNNQPQHF. The CDR3 DNA sequence: TGTGCCAGCAGCTTAGAACCGAACAATCAGCCCCAGCATTTT.

This clonotype came up a few times. The CDR3 here is CASSLAGKETQYF. DNA for the CDR3: TGTGCCAGCAGTCTGGCGGGGAAAGAGACCCAGTACTTC. The chain employs TRBV12-3 or TRBV12-4 and TRBJ2-5; D is possibly TRBD2 (6 bases). CDR3 length equals 13 residues. V was pared by 5 bases and J by 3 bases, with 10 bases between.